This T cell receptor beta chain was profiled in a study of technical replicates of blood from a few donors. This CDR3 is 15 amino acids long. The V gene's germline CDR1 is SEHNR and CDR2 FQNEAQ (reference sequence). V was clipped by 1 base and J by 7 bases, with 13 bases between them. Some clones are missing from TCRdb's copy, which holds only in-frame ones; the method was immunoSEQ multiplex PCR. Of about 83,000 clones listed, more than 90% are singletons. The specimen was T cells isolated from PBMCs. This chain connects TRBV7-9 to TRBJ1-4; D perhaps matches TRBD1 (6 bases). This TCR was recovered from a human donor in good health. The CDR3 region has the DNA TGTGCCAGCAGCTTAGGGACAGCGTATGGTGAAAAACTGTTTTTT. The encoded protein is CASSLGTAYGEKLFF.